Sequencing of this TCR beta chain was carried out in a study of blood T cell repertoires in COVID-19. Study as a whole: T cells, B-cell-depleted T cells, or PBMCs provided the cDNA or gDNA that served as material.

Generated by immunoSEQ multiplex PCR, the TCRdb table keeps only in-frame clones and is missing some. The profile shows about 250,000 clones, approximately 90% of them singletons. The sample comprised peripheral blood. This TCR was sampled from a man aged 25-45 years with acute or convalescent COVID-19.

The chain's CDR3 is CAWSVAGNQPQHF. CDR3 DNA sequence: TGTGCCTGGAGTGTAGCAGGGAATCAGCCCCAGCATTTT. J is TRBJ1-5 and V is TRBV30; D possibly corresponds to TRBD1 (5 bases). Germline CDR1 is GTSNPN and CDR2 is SVGIG (reference sequence). The CDR3 consists of 13 residues. Trimming pared 0 bases from V and 4 bases from J, leaving 7 bases between.